These 20 T cell receptor beta chains were all obtained from the same sample, sequenced in a study of shared clonotypes between healthy human individuals. Selected positively for CCR7 and CD45RO-negative, naive CD8 cells excluded terminally differentiated effector memory CD45RA+ cells. Clones were read by immunoSEQ multiplex PCR, and TCRdb kept only the in-frame ones, dropping some. The table lists 800,000 or so clones, 90% to 97% of them singletons, with under 0.25% in the top ten. The sample taken for sequencing was naive CD8+ T cells sorted from blood. Every receptor here comes from a man younger than 45 in good health.

The rearrangement uses TRBV29-1 and TRBJ2-7; 8 nucleotides agree with TRBD1. The CDR3 runs 14 residues. Germline assignment: CDR1 SQVTM and CDR2 ANQGSEA. V lost 4 bases to trimming and J lost 2 bases; unmatched junction nucleotides: 7. In DNA, the CDR3 is TGCAGCGTTGTCCTGGACAGGGCTGCCTACGAGCAGTACTTC. This gives the protein CSVVLDRAAYEQYF.

This clone was detected once. The rearrangement uses TRBV2 and TRBJ2-7; 7 nucleotides agree with TRBD1. The CDR3 loop spans 15 amino acids. The junction had 11 bases not matched to a gene; V was cut back by 6 bases and J by 3 bases. Germline assignment: CDR1 SNHLY and CDR2 FYNNEI. The CDR3 DNA is TGTGCCAGCAGGGAGAAGAGGGGGCGTATCTACGAGCAGTACTTC. Its protein is CASREKRGRIYEQYF.

This chain connects TRBV6-6 to TRBJ2-3; D call uncertain. The CDR3 loop spans 15 amino acids. Trimming removed 6 bases from V and 0 bases from J, with 13 bases in between. From germline, CDR1 is MNHNY and CDR2 SVGAGI (reference sequence). The CDR3 nucleotides read TGTGCCAGCAGAGCGTCGAGGTTTAGCACAGATACGCAGTATTTT. Its translation: CASRASRFSTDTQYF.

J is TRBJ2-7 and V is TRBV28; unclear D gene. The CDR3 runs 14 residues. The V gene lost 3 bases and the J gene lost 0 bases, with 9 bases spanning the gap. Germline CDR1 reads MDHEN; CDR2 reads SYDVKM. Written as DNA, the CDR3 is TGTGCCAGCAGTTTTCAGGTCTACTCCTACGAGCAGTACTTC. As protein: CASSFQVYSYEQYF.

The J gene is TRBJ2-3, the V gene TRBV27, with TRBD1 identical over 7 bases. V lost 8 bases to trimming and J lost 2 bases; unmatched junction nucleotides: 16. CDR3 size: 17 residues. CDR1 is MNHEY, CDR2 SMNVEV, per germline (reference sequence). In nucleotides, the CDR3 is TGTGCCAGCGGCTTGGTTCAGACAGGGTTTGCCACAGATACGCAGTATTTT. Protein sequence: CASGLVQTGFATDTQYF.

This sequence joins TRBV29-1 and TRBJ2-7, with D maybe TRBD2 (5 bases). CDR3 length: 13 amino acids. Germline CDR1 is SQVTM and CDR2 is ANQGSEA. V gave up 4 bases and J gave up 2 bases, with 12 bases separating them. The DNA of the CDR3 is TGCAGCGTTGTAATAGCGTCGACCTACGAGCAGTACTTC. Translated, it gives CSVVIASTYEQYF.

This clone was recorded only once. This rearrangement joins TRBV7-6 to TRBJ2-3; possibly TRBD1 for D (5 bases). The length of the CDR3 is 15 residues. Germline V CDR1 and CDR2: SGHVS, FNYEAQ. V dropped 2 bases and J dropped 2 bases, with 11 bases sitting between them. CDR3 in DNA: TGTGCCAGCAGCTTAAACGCCAGGGACACAGATACGCAGTATTTT. The encoded protein is CASSLNARDTDTQYF.

The chain combines TRBV25-1 with TRBJ2-2; 9 bases map to TRBD1. The length of the CDR3 is 13 residues. The germline gives CDR1 MGHDK, CDR2 SYGVNS. V was clipped by 10 bases and J by 6 bases; unmatched bases: 6. The CDR3 loop reads CATGQGIAGELFF. The DNA for the CDR3 is TGTGCCACGGGACAGGGTATCGCCGGGGAGCTGTTTTTT. The full variable domain, with the rest looked up from reference TRBV25-1 and TRBJ2-2, is EADIYQTPRYLVIGTGKKITLECSQTMGHDKMYWYQQDPGMELHLIHYSYGVNSTEKGDLSSESTVSRIRTEHFPLTLESARPSHTSQYLCATGQGIAGELFFGEGSRLTVL.

The chain links TRBV4-1 to TRBJ2-7; 7 bases fit TRBD2. Germline assignment: CDR1 MGHRA and CDR2 YSYEKL. The length of the CDR3 is 15 residues. V gave up 0 bases and J gave up 3 bases; unmatched junction bases: 5. The chain's CDR3 is CASSQDRTRYYEQYF. The CDR3 DNA is TGCGCCAGCAGCCAAGACAGGACTAGGTACTACGAGCAGTACTTC.

The chain recombines TRBV27 with TRBJ2-1; TRBD2 matches at 7 bases. The CDR3 consists of 16 residues. V lost 0 bases and J lost 4; bases outside the gene matches: 6. CDR1 and CDR2 (germline): MNHEY, SMNVEV (reference sequence). As DNA, the CDR3 is TGTGCCAGCAGTTTATCCCCGGGAGGCGGATACAATGAGCAGTTCTTC. This translates into CASSLSPGGGYNEQFF.

The CDR3 nucleotides read TGTGCCAGCAGCAGATTCACCGGGGAGCTGTTTTTT. Translating it yields CASSRFTGELFF. V gene TRBV11-2 combines with J gene TRBJ2-2, with no clear D. Germline CDR1 SGHAT, CDR2 FQNNGV. Trimming took 5 bases from V and 4 from J, leaving 5 bases between them. The CDR3 has 12 residues.

The rearrangement uses TRBV5-1 and TRBJ2-3; the match to TRBD2 covers 10 bases. The CDR3 runs 17 residues. The germline V gene encodes CDR1 SGHRS and CDR2 YFSETQ. Trimming at V came to 2 bases and at J to 5 bases, leaving 11 bases not matched to a gene. CDR3 DNA sequence: TGCGCCAGCAGCTTATCGCCTAGCGGGAGCATCAGAGATACGCAGTATTTT. Translating gives CASSLSPSGSIRDTQYF.

On this clone itself: Distinct nucleotide sequences in the sample also encode this CDR3. V is TRBV7-6 and J is TRBJ2-2; D unclear. This CDR3 has 13 amino acids. V lost 1 base and J 3 bases, leaving 3 bases between the germline ends. CDR1 and CDR2 (germline): SGHVS, FNYEAQ. The CDR3 spells CASSLGYTGELFF. DNA of the CDR3: TGTGCCAGCAGCTTAGGGTACACCGGGGAGCTGTTTTTT.

The chain is built from TRBV27 and TRBJ1-5; a possible D gene is TRBD1 (5 bases). Trimming shortened V by 1 base and J by 5 bases, and 9 bases separated the two germline ends. CDR1 MNHEY and CDR2 SMNVEV come from the germline V gene (reference sequence). This CDR3 has 14 amino acids. As DNA, the CDR3 is TGTGCCAGCAGTTTATATACGGGGCATCAGCCCCAGCATTTT. Protein product: CASSLYTGHQPQHF.

The chain employs TRBV11-3 and TRBJ2-2; 8 nucleotides match TRBD1. CDR1 SGHNT and CDR2 YENEEA come from the germline V gene. The CDR3 length is 14 residues. With 5 bases clipped from V and 6 bases from J, the junction kept 5 bases outside the gene matches. The CDR3 region has the DNA TGTGCCAGCAGCCCCAGGACAGGGCCCGGGGAGCTGTTTTTT. This sequence encodes CASSPRTGPGELFF. The full variable domain, its missing parts supplied by reference TRBV11-3 and TRBJ2-2, is EAGVVQSPRYKIIEKKQPVAFWCNPISGHNTLYWYLQNLGQGPELLIRYENEEAVDDSQLPKDRFSAERLKGVDSTLKIQPAELGDSAVYLCASSPRTGPGELFFGEGSRLTVL.

The chain uses TRBV28 and TRBJ2-1, with no clear D. The CDR3 runs 15 residues. V was pared by 6 bases and J by 0 bases, with 12 bases between. Germline V gives CDR1 MDHEN, CDR2 SYDVKM. CDR3 coding DNA: TGTGCCAGCAGCGCGCTTGAGAGCTCCTACAATGAGCAGTTCTTC. As protein: CASSALESSYNEQFF.

The chain combines TRBV6-1 with TRBJ2-7; TRBD1 matches at 7 bases. Germline loops: CDR1 MNHNS, CDR2 SASEGT. The trim removed 3 bases at V and 6 bases at J, leaving 2 bases unmatched. The CDR3 loop spans 12 amino acids. CDR3 nucleotides: TGTGCCAGCAGTGAGAACAGGGGCGAGCAGTACTTC. Its protein product is CASSENRGEQYF.

CDR3 loop: CSVEDQVGTLSYEQYF. The CDR3 coding sequence is TGCAGCGTTGAAGATCAAGTGGGGACCCTCTCCTACGAGCAGTACTTC. The chain employs TRBV29-1 and TRBJ2-7; the D gene could be TRBD1 or TRBD2 (5 bases each). Trimming stripped 0 bases from V and 0 bases from J, with 15 bases between. Per the germline V gene, CDR1 is SQVTM and CDR2 is ANQGSEA. The CDR3 has 16 amino acids.

Here the CDR3 reads CASSLGAVVKADTQYF. The CDR3 DNA follows: TGTGCCAGCAGCTTAGGAGCGGTGGTGAAGGCAGATACGCAGTATTTT. The chain recombines TRBV11-2 with TRBJ2-3, with D perhaps matching TRBD2 (5 bases). Germline assignment: CDR1 SGHAT and CDR2 FQNNGV. The CDR3 runs 16 residues. Trimming took 1 base from V and 4 from J, leaving 15 bases between them.

Turning to this clone: At the DNA level, this CDR3 is encoded by other sequences in the same sample as well. J is TRBJ2-1 and V is TRBV5-6; D tentatively reads TRBD1 or TRBD2 (6 bases each). This CDR3 comprises 14 residues. Trimming removed 2 bases from V and 4 bases from J, with 10 bases in between. CDR1 and CDR2 from the germline V gene are SGHDT and YYEEEE. The CDR3 loop reads CASSLGGGYNEQFF. CDR3 DNA sequence: TGTGCCAGCAGCTTAGGAGGGGGATACAATGAGCAGTTCTTC.